This record concerns one T cell receptor beta chain sequence. Trimming took 6 bases from V and 1 from J, leaving 8 bases between them. Germline V gene lookup returns CDR1 MNHEY and CDR2 SVGAGI. The CDR3 spans 13 residues. Data came from immunoSEQ multiplex PCR; TCRdb stores just in-frame clones and leaves some out. Of about 34,000 clones in the sample, 86% were seen once. The source of the sample is a study of control samples from healthy donors and cancer patients. The V and J genes are TRBV6-5 and TRBJ2-3; maybe TRBD1 (5 bases). This clonotype was obtained from a woman aged 40 to 55 with lung cancer. Sequencing used PBMCs. In DNA, the CDR3 is TGTGCCAGCAGACAGGATGGCACAGATACGCAGTATTTT. Encoded protein: CASRQDGTDTQYF.